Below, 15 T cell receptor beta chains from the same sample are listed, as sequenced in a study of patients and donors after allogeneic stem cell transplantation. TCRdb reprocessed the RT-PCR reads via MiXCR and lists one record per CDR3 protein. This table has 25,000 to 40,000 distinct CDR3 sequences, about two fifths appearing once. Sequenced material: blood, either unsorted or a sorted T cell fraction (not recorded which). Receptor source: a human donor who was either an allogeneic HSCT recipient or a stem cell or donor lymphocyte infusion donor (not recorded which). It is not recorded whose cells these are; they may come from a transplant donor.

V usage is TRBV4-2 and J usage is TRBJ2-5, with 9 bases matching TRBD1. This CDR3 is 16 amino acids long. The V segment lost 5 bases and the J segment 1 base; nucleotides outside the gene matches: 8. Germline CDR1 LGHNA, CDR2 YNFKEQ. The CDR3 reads CASSDRDRALQETQYF. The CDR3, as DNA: TGTGCCAGCAGCGACCGGGACAGGGCCCTCCAAGAGACCCAGTACTTC.

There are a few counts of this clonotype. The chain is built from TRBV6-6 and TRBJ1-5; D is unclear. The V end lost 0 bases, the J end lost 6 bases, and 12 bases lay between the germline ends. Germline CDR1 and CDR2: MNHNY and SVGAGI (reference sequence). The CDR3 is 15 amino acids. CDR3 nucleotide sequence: TGTGCCAGCAGTTACTCGGGGTTGGGCCGTCAGCCCCAGCATTTT. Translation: CASSYSGLGRQPQHF.

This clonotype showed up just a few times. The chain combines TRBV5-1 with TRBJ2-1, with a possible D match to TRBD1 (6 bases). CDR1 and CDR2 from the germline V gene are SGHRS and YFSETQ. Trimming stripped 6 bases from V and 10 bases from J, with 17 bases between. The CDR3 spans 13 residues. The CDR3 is CASTQTGLIEQFF. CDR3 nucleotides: TGCGCCAGCACCCAGACAGGCTTGATCGAGCAGTTCTTC.

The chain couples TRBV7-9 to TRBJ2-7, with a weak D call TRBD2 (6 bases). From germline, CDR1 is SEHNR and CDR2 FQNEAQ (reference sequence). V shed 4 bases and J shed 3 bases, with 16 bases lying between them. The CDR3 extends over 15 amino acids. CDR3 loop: CASSSGFSGGYEQYV. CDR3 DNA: TGTGCCAGCAGCTCAGGTTTTTCCGGGGGCTACGAGCAGTACGTC.

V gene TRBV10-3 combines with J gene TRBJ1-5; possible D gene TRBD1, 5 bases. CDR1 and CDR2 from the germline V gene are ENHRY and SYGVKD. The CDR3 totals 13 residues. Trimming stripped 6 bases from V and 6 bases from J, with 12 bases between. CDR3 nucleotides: TGTGCCATCAGCTTGGGACTCATTCAGCCCCAGCATTTT. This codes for CAISLGLIQPQHF.

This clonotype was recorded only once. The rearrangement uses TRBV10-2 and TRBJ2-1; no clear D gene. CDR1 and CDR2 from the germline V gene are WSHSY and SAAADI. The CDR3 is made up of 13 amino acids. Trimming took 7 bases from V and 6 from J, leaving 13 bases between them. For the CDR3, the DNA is TGCGCCAGCACCCCAGGCCCTACCAATGAGCAGTTCTTC. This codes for CASTPGPTNEQFF.

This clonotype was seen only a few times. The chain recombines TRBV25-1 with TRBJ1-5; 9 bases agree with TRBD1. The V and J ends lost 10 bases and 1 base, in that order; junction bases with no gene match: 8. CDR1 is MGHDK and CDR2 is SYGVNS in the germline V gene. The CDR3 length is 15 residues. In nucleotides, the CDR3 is TGTGCCACCAGGGACAGGGTTGCAAGCAATCAGCCCCAGCATTTT. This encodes CATRDRVASNQPQHF.

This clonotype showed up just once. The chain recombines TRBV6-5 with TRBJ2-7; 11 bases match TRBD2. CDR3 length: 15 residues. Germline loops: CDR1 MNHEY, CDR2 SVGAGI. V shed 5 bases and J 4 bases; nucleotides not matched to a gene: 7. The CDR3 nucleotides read TGTGCCAGCAGTAGGGCCCGGACTAGCGGGTACGAGCAGTACTTC. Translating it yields CASSRARTSGYEQYF.

CDR3 residues: CASSLEGNGAEAFF. CDR3 in DNA: TGTGCCAGCAGCTTAGAAGGAAACGGAGCTGAAGCTTTCTTT. V and J are TRBV11-2 and TRBJ1-1, with unresolved D. The CDR3 has 14 amino acids. The V end lost 0 bases, the J end lost 6 bases, and 11 bases lay between the germline ends. CDR1 and CDR2 from the germline V gene are SGHAT and FQNNGV.

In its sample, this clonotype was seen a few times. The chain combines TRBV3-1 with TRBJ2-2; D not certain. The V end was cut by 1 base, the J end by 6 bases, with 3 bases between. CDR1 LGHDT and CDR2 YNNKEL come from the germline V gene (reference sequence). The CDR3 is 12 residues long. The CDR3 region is CASSQGSGELFF. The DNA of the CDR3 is TGTGCCAGCAGCCAAGGGTCCGGGGAGCTGTTTTTT.

CDR3 in DNA: TGCAGCGTTGATAAGGGAAGGGACACCGGGGAGCTGTTTTTT. As protein: CSVDKGRDTGELFF. The V call is TRBV29-1, the J call TRBJ2-2; unclear D gene. Trimming took off 3 bases at V and 3 bases at J, with 11 bases between the two ends. Germline CDR1 SQVTM, CDR2 ANQGSEA. The length of the CDR3 is 14 residues.

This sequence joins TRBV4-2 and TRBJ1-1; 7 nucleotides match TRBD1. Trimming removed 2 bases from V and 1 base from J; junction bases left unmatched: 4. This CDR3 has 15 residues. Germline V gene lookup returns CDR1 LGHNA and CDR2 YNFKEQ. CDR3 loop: CASSQTGAENTEAFF. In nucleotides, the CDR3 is TGTGCCAGCAGCCAAACAGGGGCGGAGAACACTGAAGCTTTCTTT.

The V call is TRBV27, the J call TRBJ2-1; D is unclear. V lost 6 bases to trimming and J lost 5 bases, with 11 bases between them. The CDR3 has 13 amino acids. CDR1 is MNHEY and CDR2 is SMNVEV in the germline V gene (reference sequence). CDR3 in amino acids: CASRARQDNEQFF. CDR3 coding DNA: TGTGCCAGCAGAGCGAGGCAGGACAATGAGCAGTTCTTC.

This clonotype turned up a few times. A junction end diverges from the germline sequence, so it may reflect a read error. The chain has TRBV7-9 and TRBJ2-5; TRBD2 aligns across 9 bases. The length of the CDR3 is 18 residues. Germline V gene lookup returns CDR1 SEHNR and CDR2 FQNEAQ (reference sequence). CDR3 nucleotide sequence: TGTGCCAGCAGCCTAGCAGTACTCAATAGCGGGAGAGGAGAGACCCAGTACTTC. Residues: CASSLAVLNSGRGETQYF.

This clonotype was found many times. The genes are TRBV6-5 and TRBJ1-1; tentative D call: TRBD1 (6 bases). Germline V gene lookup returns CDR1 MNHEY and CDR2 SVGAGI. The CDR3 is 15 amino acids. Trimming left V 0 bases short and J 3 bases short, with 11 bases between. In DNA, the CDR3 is TGTGCCAGCAGTTACTCACCCAGGGGCTACACTGAAGCTTTCTTT. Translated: CASSYSPRGYTEAFF.